Listed below are T cell receptor beta chains from one sample, sequenced in a study of a mutant IDH1 vaccine in newly diagnosed glioma. The antigens these receptors bind are not known. TCRdb's table, derived via immunoSEQ multiplex PCR, lists solely in-frame clones and lacks some. The sample lists under 70,000 clones; roughly four fifths were seen once. The sample here was PBMCs, taken from a glioma patient whose treatment included an IDH1 peptide vaccine. Receptor source: a woman in her 50s with glioma. CDR3s include the opening cysteine and the closing phenylalanine or tryptophan. The D gene is left open where the match is weak. Only some rows state a clone size, as once, few, many or a class for expanded clones.

D gene: NA; J gene: TRBJ1-1; V gene: TRBV6-1; clone size: NA; CDR3 DNA: TGTGCCAGCATAGCGAACAGGGCCGCTAACACTGAAGCTTTCTTT; CDR3 protein: CASIANRAANTEAFF
D gene: NA; J gene: TRBJ1-5; V gene: TRBV6-1; clone size: NA; CDR3 DNA: TGTGCCAGCAGTGATGTCAGGGTTAACCGGAGCAATCAGCCCCAGCATTTT; CDR3 protein: CASSDVRVNRSNQPQHF
D gene: NA; J gene: TRBJ2-7; V gene: TRBV5-1; clone size: NA; CDR3 DNA: TGCGCCAGCAGCCAAACCATAGCGGTTCCGAAGGACGAGCAGTACTTC; CDR3 protein: CASSQTIAVPKDEQYF
D gene: NA; J gene: TRBJ2-7; V gene: TRBV27; clone size: NA; CDR3 DNA: TGTGCCAGCAGTCTCAAAACATTCTCCGAGCAGTACTTC; CDR3 protein: CASSLKTFSEQYF
D gene: NA; J gene: TRBJ1-5; V gene: TRBV6-6; clone size: NA; CDR3 DNA: TGTGCCAGCAGTCCTGAGGTGGGGGGGAAGAATCAGCCCCAGCATTTT; CDR3 protein: CASSPEVGGKNQPQHF
D gene: TRBD2; J gene: TRBJ2-5; V gene: TRBV5-1; clone size: NA; CDR3 DNA: TGCGCCAGCAGCCTGCTCCGGGGGGGACAAGAGACCCAGTACTTC; CDR3 protein: CASSLLRGGQETQYF
D gene: TRBD1; J gene: TRBJ1-1; V gene: TRBV5-1; clone size: NA; CDR3 DNA: TGCGCCAGCAGCCCGCCTACAGGGGTAATGAACACTGAAGCTTTCTTT; CDR3 protein: CASSPPTGVMNTEAFF
D gene: NA; J gene: TRBJ2-2; V gene: TRBV7-2; clone size: NA; CDR3 DNA: TGTGCCAGCAGCCCGGTTAACACCGGGGAGCTGTTTTTT; CDR3 protein: CASSPVNTGELFF
D gene: TRBD2; J gene: TRBJ2-5; V gene: TRBV5-1; clone size: NA; CDR3 DNA: TGCGCCAGCAGCCCGGGACTAGCGGGGGGACCCCAAGAGACCCAGTACTTC; CDR3 protein: CASSPGLAGGPQETQYF
D gene: NA; J gene: TRBJ1-1; V gene: TRBV20-1; clone size: NA; CDR3 DNA: TGCAGTGCTAGTGGGTACGATCGGGCTTTCTTT; CDR3 protein: CSASGYDRAFF
D gene: TRBD1; J gene: TRBJ2-2; V gene: TRBV7-2; clone size: NA; CDR3 DNA: TGTGCCAGCAGCTTAGAGGAGGCCAGGGGGCCAGGGGAGCTGTTTTTT; CDR3 protein: CASSLEEARGPGELFF
D gene: NA; J gene: TRBJ1-5; V gene: TRBV15; clone size: NA; CDR3 DNA: TGTGCCACCAGCAGAGATGATCAGCCCCAGCATTTT; CDR3 protein: CATSRDDQPQHF
D gene: NA; J gene: TRBJ1-1; V gene: TRBV28; clone size: NA; CDR3 DNA: TGTGCCAGCAGTTTTCTGGGCACTGAAGCTTTCTTT; CDR3 protein: CASSFLGTEAFF
D gene: TRBD1; J gene: TRBJ1-1; V gene: TRBV6-4; clone size: few; CDR3 DNA: TGTGCCAGCAGGGCCGGGACAGCGAACACTGAAGCTTTCTTT; CDR3 protein: CASRAGTANTEAFF
D gene: NA; J gene: TRBJ1-2; V gene: TRBV2; clone size: NA; CDR3 DNA: TGTGCCAGCGGTCGGGACACGGACTATGGCTACACCTTC; CDR3 protein: CASGRDTDYGYTF
D gene: TRBD1; J gene: TRBJ2-7; V gene: TRBV4-2; clone size: NA; CDR3 DNA: TGTGCCAGCAGCCAAGGACAGGGGGACTACGAGCAGTACTTC; CDR3 protein: CASSQGQGDYEQYF
D gene: TRBD1; J gene: TRBJ1-1; V gene: TRBV27; clone size: NA; CDR3 DNA: TGTGCCAGCAGTTCGGACAGGAAAATCCGAACGCGAGCTTTCTTT; CDR3 protein: CASSSDRKIRTRAFF
D gene: TRBD1; J gene: TRBJ1-5; V gene: TRBV6-5; clone size: NA; CDR3 DNA: TGTGCCAGCAGTCTCGGACAGGGCAATCAGCCCCAGCATTTT; CDR3 protein: CASSLGQGNQPQHF
D gene: NA; J gene: TRBJ1-6; V gene: TRBV6-4; clone size: NA; CDR3 DNA: TGTGCCAGCAAGGACAGCCTCTATAATTCACCCCTCCACTTT; CDR3 protein: CASKDSLYNSPLHF
D gene: TRBD2; J gene: TRBJ2-5; V gene: TRBV5-4; clone size: NA; CDR3 DNA: TGTGCCAGCAGCTTGAAGCAGGGAGGGTACCAAGAGACCCAGTACTTC; CDR3 protein: CASSLKQGGYQETQYF
D gene: NA; J gene: TRBJ1-2; V gene: TRBV9; clone size: NA; CDR3 DNA: TGTGCCAGCAGCGGAACTGGGAACTATGGCTACACCTTC; CDR3 protein: CASSGTGNYGYTF
D gene: TRBD1; J gene: TRBJ1-1; V gene: TRBV11-3; clone size: NA; CDR3 DNA: TGTGCCAGCAGCCCAGGGGGAGGGACTGAAGCTTTCTTT; CDR3 protein: CASSPGGGTEAFF
D gene: NA; J gene: TRBJ1-2; V gene: TRBV19; clone size: NA; CDR3 DNA: TGTGCCACCTCTCTAATTAACTATGGCTACACCTTC; CDR3 protein: CATSLINYGYTF
D gene: TRBD2; J gene: TRBJ2-7; V gene: TRBV7-2; clone size: NA; CDR3 DNA: TGTGCCAGCAGCCAGGCCAGCGGGGGCCTGGGGGAGCAGTACTTC; CDR3 protein: CASSQASGGLGEQYF
D gene: NA; J gene: TRBJ1-1; V gene: TRBV9; clone size: NA; CDR3 DNA: TGTGCCAGCAGCGTAATTCTGAACACTGAAGCTTTCTTT; CDR3 protein: CASSVILNTEAFF
D gene: TRBD1; J gene: TRBJ1-4; V gene: TRBV5-1; clone size: NA; CDR3 DNA: TGCGCCAGCAGCTCGGAACAGGGGGCGCGTGAAAAACTGTTTTTT; CDR3 protein: CASSSEQGAREKLFF
D gene: NA; J gene: TRBJ2-7; V gene: TRBV15; clone size: few; CDR3 DNA: TGTGCCACCTCCCAAACGGGGTACGAGCAGTACTTC; CDR3 protein: CATSQTGYEQYF
D gene: NA; J gene: TRBJ2-3; V gene: TRBV12-5; clone size: NA; CDR3 DNA: TGTGCTAGTGGGCCATATACGCAGTATTTT; CDR3 protein: CASGPYTQYF
D gene: TRBD1; J gene: TRBJ1-3; V gene: TRBV5-1; clone size: NA; CDR3 DNA: TGCGCCAGCAGCTCCTCCGGGACAGCTGGAAACACCATATATTTT; CDR3 protein: CASSSSGTAGNTIYF
D gene: TRBD2; J gene: TRBJ2-7; V gene: TRBV4-1; clone size: NA; CDR3 DNA: TGCGCCAGCAGCCAAGAGGGTGGTAGCGGGGCCGCCTCCTACGAGCAGTACTTC; CDR3 protein: CASSQEGGSGAASYEQYF
D gene: NA; J gene: TRBJ2-2; V gene: TRBV6-1; clone size: NA; CDR3 DNA: TGTGCCAGCAACCGGGAAAAGGGGAACACCGGGGAGCTGTTTTTT; CDR3 protein: CASNREKGNTGELFF
D gene: NA; J gene: TRBJ2-6; V gene: TRBV5-1; clone size: once; CDR3 DNA: TGCGCCAGCAGCCTTCAAACAGGGTCGGGCTCTGGGGCCAACGTCCTGACTTTC; CDR3 protein: CASSLQTGSGSGANVLTF
D gene: TRBD1; J gene: TRBJ1-4; V gene: TRBV4-3; clone size: NA; CDR3 DNA: TGCGCCAGCAGCCAGAAGCCAGGGGGGGGGCGAATTTCTAGGTCGACTAATGAAAAACTGTTTTTT; CDR3 protein: CASSQKPGGGRISRSTNEKLFF
D gene: NA; J gene: TRBJ2-7; V gene: TRBV6-5; clone size: NA; CDR3 DNA: TGTGCCATTTACCGGGGCCCGGAGCGCGAGCAGTACTTC; CDR3 protein: CAIYRGPEREQYF
D gene: NA; J gene: TRBJ2-2; V gene: TRBV7-2; clone size: once; CDR3 DNA: TGTGCCAGCAGCCTACTTGCAGCAAACACCGGGGAGCTGTTTTTT; CDR3 protein: CASSLLAANTGELFF
D gene: TRBD1; J gene: TRBJ2-5; V gene: TRBV5-6; clone size: NA; CDR3 DNA: TGTGCCAGCAGCTTCCGGGACAGGGACTCGGAGACCCAGTACTTC; CDR3 protein: CASSFRDRDSETQYF
D gene: TRBD1; J gene: TRBJ1-4; V gene: TRBV5-5; clone size: NA; CDR3 DNA: TGTGCCAGCAGGAACCCGGACAGGGCGGCACTGTTTTTT; CDR3 protein: CASRNPDRAALFF
D gene: NA; J gene: TRBJ1-4; V gene: TRBV4-1; clone size: NA; CDR3 DNA: TGCGCCAGCAGCCTTGGAACTAATGAAAAACTGTTTTTT; CDR3 protein: CASSLGTNEKLFF
D gene: NA; J gene: TRBJ1-6; V gene: TRBV27; clone size: few; CDR3 DNA: TGTGCCAGCAAAGGACCGTATAATTCACCCCTCCACTTT; CDR3 protein: CASKGPYNSPLHF
D gene: NA; J gene: TRBJ2-1; V gene: TRBV6-4; clone size: NA; CDR3 DNA: TGTGCCAGCAGTGTACACCACTCCTACAATGAGCAGTTCTTC; CDR3 protein: CASSVHHSYNEQFF
D gene: NA; J gene: TRBJ1-1; V gene: TRBV6-1; clone size: NA; CDR3 DNA: TGTGCCAGCACCCAAGGGGGGGCTGGACGAGCTTTCTTT; CDR3 protein: CASTQGGAGRAFF
D gene: NA; J gene: TRBJ2-2; V gene: TRBV9; clone size: NA; CDR3 DNA: TGTGCCAGCAGCGTGCGACTAGCCGGGGAGCTGTTTTTT; CDR3 protein: CASSVRLAGELFF
D gene: TRBD1; J gene: TRBJ2-7; V gene: TRBV9; clone size: NA; CDR3 DNA: TGTGCCAGCAGCGTAGGTTCAGGGGGCTACGAGCAGTACTTC; CDR3 protein: CASSVGSGGYEQYF